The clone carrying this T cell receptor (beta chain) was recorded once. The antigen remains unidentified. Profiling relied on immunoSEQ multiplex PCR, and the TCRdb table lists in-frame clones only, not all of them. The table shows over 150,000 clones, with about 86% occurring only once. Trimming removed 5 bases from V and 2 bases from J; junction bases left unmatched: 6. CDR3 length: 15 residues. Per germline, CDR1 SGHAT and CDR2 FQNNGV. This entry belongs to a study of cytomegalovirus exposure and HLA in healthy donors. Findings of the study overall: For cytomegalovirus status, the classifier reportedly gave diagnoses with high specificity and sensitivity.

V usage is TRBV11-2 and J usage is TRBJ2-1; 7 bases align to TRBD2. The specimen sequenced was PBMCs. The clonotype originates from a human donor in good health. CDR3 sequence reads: CASSPIAGPYNEQFF. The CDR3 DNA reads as TGTGCCAGCAGCCCAATAGCGGGCCCCTACAATGAGCAGTTCTTC. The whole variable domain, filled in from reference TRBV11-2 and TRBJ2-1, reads EAGVAQSPRYKIIEKRQSVAFWCNPISGHATLYWYQQILGQGPKLLIQFQNNGVVDDSQLPKDRFSAERLKGVDSTLKIQPAKLEDSAVYLCASSPIAGPYNEQFFGPGTRLTVL.